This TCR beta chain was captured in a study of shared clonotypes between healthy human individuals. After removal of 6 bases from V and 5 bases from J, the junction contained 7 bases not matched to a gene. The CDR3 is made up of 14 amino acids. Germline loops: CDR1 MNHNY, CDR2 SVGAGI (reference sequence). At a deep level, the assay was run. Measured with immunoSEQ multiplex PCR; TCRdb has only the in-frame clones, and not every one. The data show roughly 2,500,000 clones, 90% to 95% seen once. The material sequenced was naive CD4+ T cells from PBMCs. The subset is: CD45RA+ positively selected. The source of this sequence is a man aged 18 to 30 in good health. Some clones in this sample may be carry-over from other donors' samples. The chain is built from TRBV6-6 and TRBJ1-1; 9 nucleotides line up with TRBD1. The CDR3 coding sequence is TGTGCCAGCAGGGAACAGGGGGCCTGGACTGAAGCTTTCTTT. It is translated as CASREQGAWTEAFF.